This T cell receptor (beta chain) emerged from a study of cytomegalovirus exposure and HLA in healthy donors. 60 Vbeta and 13 Jbeta primers were used in PCR. Authors' analysis steps: There were 80 million to 95 million unique TCR beta chains by a later count, and 8.5 million to 14 million of them were shared. The assay was immunoSEQ multiplex PCR, and TCRdb's table has in-frame clones only and misses some. The V and J calls and clone size were taken over from that table, and D and trimming were inferred from the DNA. Counted here are a few hundred thousand clones, approximately 81% occurring once; the ten biggest clones make up approximately 2.8%. Study-level points and caveats: Researchers catalogued 164 TCR beta chains as cytomegalovirus-associated.

In regard to this clone: The target antigen is unknown.

The CDR3 sequence is 12 residues long. The germline V and J ends were trimmed by 6 bases and 1 base, with 6 bases remaining between them. The germline V gene has CDR1 LNHDA and CDR2 SQIVND (reference sequence). Sequencing was carried out using PBMCs. The chain carries TRBV19 and TRBJ1-1; TRBD1 might be the D (5 bases). This receptor was obtained from a man aged 30 to 45 in good health and CMV-seronegative. CDR3 coding DNA: TGTGCCAGTAGGGGGCGGAACACTGAAGCTTTCTTT. Its translation: CASRGRNTEAFF.